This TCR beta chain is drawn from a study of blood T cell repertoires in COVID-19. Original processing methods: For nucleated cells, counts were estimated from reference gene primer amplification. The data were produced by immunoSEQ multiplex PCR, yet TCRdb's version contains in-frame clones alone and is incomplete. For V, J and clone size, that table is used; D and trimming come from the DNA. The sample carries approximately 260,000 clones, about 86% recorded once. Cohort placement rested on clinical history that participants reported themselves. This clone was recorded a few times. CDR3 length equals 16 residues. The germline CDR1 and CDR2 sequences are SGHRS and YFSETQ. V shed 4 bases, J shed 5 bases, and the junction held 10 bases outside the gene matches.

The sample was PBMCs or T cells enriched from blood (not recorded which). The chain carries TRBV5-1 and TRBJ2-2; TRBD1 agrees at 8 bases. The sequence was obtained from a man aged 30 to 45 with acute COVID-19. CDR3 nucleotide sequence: TGCGCCAGCAGCGCCGCCGGGACAGGACTAACCGGGGAGCTGTTTTTT. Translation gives CASSAAGTGLTGELFF.